One sample yielded the 30 T cell receptor beta chains listed below, sequenced in a study of T cell clonality in common variable immunodeficiency. Data came from immunoSEQ multiplex PCR; TCRdb stores just in-frame clones and leaves some out. Singletons are absent from the sample, which has approximately 29,000 clones. Their antigen targets remain unknown. Study-wide points: Common variable immunodeficiency TCR beta sequences reportedly had fewer deletions and N-nucleotide insertions.

Sequenced: peripheral blood mononuclear cells. Source of these receptors: a human donor with common variable immunodeficiency.

Concerning this clone itself: The read falls 3 residues short of the CDR3 end, and the missing part is taken from the germline J gene. The V gene is TRBV18, the J gene TRBJ2-4; 13 bases are a match to TRBD2. V shed 2 bases and J 5 bases; nucleotides not matched to a gene: 3. CDR3 length: 16 amino acids. Looked up from germline, CDR1 is KGHSH and CDR2 is LQKENI. The covered CDR3 bases are TGTGCCAGCTCACCAACTAGCGGGAGGGGAGAAAACATT. Protein product: CASSPTSGRGENI. The CDR3 in its entirety is CASSPTSGRGENIQYF.

Of note for this clone: The read terminates 3 residues ahead of where the CDR3 ends, so the germline J gene completes it. V gene TRBV7-8 combines with J gene TRBJ1-5; D might be TRBD1 (5 bases). V was shortened by 1 base and J by 4 bases, with 17 bases between the two germline ends. CDR1 and CDR2 (germline): SGHVS, FQNEAQ. The CDR3 length is 17 residues. Incomplete CDR3 DNA: TGTGCCAGCAGCTTAGACGCTGCGGGCGGGGGTAATCAGCCC. Protein sequence: CASSLDAAGGGNQP. From start to end, the CDR3 is CASSLDAAGGGNQPQHF. Full variable domain (rest looked up from reference TRBV7-8 and TRBJ1-5): GAGVSQSPRYKVAKRGQDVALRCDPISGHVSLFWYQQALGQGPEFLTYFQNEAQLDKSGLPSDRFFAERPEGSVSTLKIQRTQQEDSAVYLCASSLDAAGGGNQPQHFGDGTRLSIL.

This clone occurred many times. Read sequence stops 3 residues before the CDR3 end, and the germline J gene provides the missing end. J is TRBJ1-1 and V is TRBV10-3, with 8 nucleotides matching TRBD1. Germline-derived CDR1 and CDR2 are ENHRY and SYGVKD. Trimming removed 6 bases from V and 0 bases from J; junction bases left unmatched: 9. CDR3 length: 16 residues. CDR3: CAIRHGQGTLNTEAFF. Incomplete CDR3 DNA: TGTGCCATCAGACACGGACAGGGAACTTTGAACACTGAA.

This clone was detected many times. From the germline J gene comes the end of the CDR3, since the read stops 3 residues before it. This chain links TRBV13 with TRBJ2-7; 7 bases are shared with TRBD1. This CDR3 spans 15 amino acids. From germline, CDR1 is PRHDT and CDR2 FYEKMQ (reference sequence). J was trimmed by 2 bases and V by 5 bases; bases with no gene match: 9. CDR3 sequence reads: CASSPRQGSTYEQYF. The DNA read from the CDR3 is TGTGCCAGCAGCCCGCGACAGGGATCAACCTACGAG.

For this clone: The CDR3 end falls 3 residues outside the read, so it is completed with the germline J gene. The gene calls are TRBV6-1 and TRBJ2-7; 10 nucleotides agree with TRBD2. The germline gives CDR1 MNHNS, CDR2 SASEGT. There are 14 residues in the CDR3. V shed 4 bases, J shed 2 bases, and the junction held 2 bases outside the gene matches. CDR3 sequence reads: CASSGLAGPYEQYF. The sequenced part of the CDR3 DNA is TGTGCCAGCAGTGGACTAGCGGGTCCCTACGAG.

Comment on this clone: Read sequence stops 3 residues before the CDR3 end, and the germline J gene provides the missing end. The rearrangement links TRBV20-1 to TRBJ1-1; TRBD1 might be the D (6 bases). CDR1 DFQATT and CDR2 SNEGSKA come from the germline V gene (reference sequence). The CDR3 spans 13 residues. The V gene lost 3 bases and the J gene lost 1 base, with 9 bases spanning the gap. CDR3 DNA (partial): TGCAGTGCTAGGGAGACAGGGAACACTGAA. Translation: CSARETGNTE. From start to end, the CDR3 is CSARETGNTEAFF.

In this sample, this clone turned up a few times. The read finishes 3 residues shy of the CDR3 end, and the germline J gene is used to complete it. The J gene is TRBJ1-5, the V gene TRBV30; tentative D call: TRBD1 (6 bases). V lost 0 bases and J lost 4, with 13 bases in between. Germline assignment: CDR1 GTSNPN and CDR2 SVGIG (reference sequence). The length of the CDR3 is 15 residues. CDR3 DNA (partial): TGTGCCTGGAGTGTACTAGACAGGCGTAATCAGCCC. Encoded protein: CAWSVLDRRNQP. The full CDR3 sequence reads CAWSVLDRRNQPQHF.

This clone was recorded many times. Read sequence stops 3 residues before the CDR3 end, and the germline J gene provides the missing end. V usage is TRBV19 and J usage is TRBJ1-4, with TRBD1 as a possible D gene (5 bases). V lost 6 bases and J 4 bases, leaving 15 bases between the germline ends. This CDR3 has 15 amino acids. CDR1 and CDR2 (germline): LNHDA, SQIVND (reference sequence). The CDR3 reads CASRTDRRINEKLFF. The sequenced part of the CDR3 DNA is TGTGCCAGTAGGACAGACCGACGGATTAATGAAAAA. The variable domain in full, with the rest retrieved from reference TRBV19 and TRBJ1-4, is DGGITQSPKYLFRKEGQNVTLSCEQNLNHDAMYWYRQDPGQGLRLIYYSQIVNDFQKGDIAEGYSVSREKKESFPLTVTSAQKNPTAFYLCASRTDRRINEKLFFGSGTQLSVL.

In its sample, this clone was seen a few times. The read terminates 3 residues before the CDR3 end, so the remaining end is supplied by the germline J gene. This sequence joins TRBV20-1 and TRBJ2-7; 11 bases align to TRBD2. Trimming cost V 1 base and J 4 bases; bases outside gene matches: 9. The germline V gene has CDR1 DFQATT and CDR2 SNEGSKA (reference sequence). The CDR3 extends over 16 amino acids. CDR3 bases read: TGCAGTGCTAGAGGATTTGGGACTAGCGGTCTTTACGAG. It translates to CSARGFGTSGLYE. The CDR3 in its entirety is CSARGFGTSGLYEQYF.

CDR3 in amino acids: CASRGLAGSTGELFF. Partial CDR3 DNA: TGTGCCAGCAGGGGACTAGCGGGAAGCACCGGGGAG. The chain combines TRBV2 with TRBJ2-2, with TRBD2 identical over 13 bases. The read gets to within 3 residues of the CDR3 end, and the germline J gene fills in the rest. Germline CDR1 and CDR2: SNHLY and FYNNEI. Unmatched junction bases numbered 2, after V lost 6 bases and J lost 4 bases. This CDR3 comprises 15 residues.

This clone has ten or more counts. The missing CDR3 end, 3 residues past where the read stops, is filled in from the germline J gene. The rearrangement links TRBV7-9 to TRBJ1-1; D possibly corresponds to TRBD1 (6 bases). The V gene lost 5 bases and the J gene lost 3 bases, with 13 bases spanning the gap. The CDR3 consists of 14 residues. From germline, CDR1 is SEHNR and CDR2 FQNEAQ (reference sequence). This CDR3 is CASSHGEGDTEAFF. The DNA read from the CDR3 is TGTGCCAGCAGCCACGGAGAGGGGGACACTGAA.

This clone was observed at least ten times. The read ends 3 residues shy of where the CDR3 ends; the end is completed using the germline J gene. The chain uses TRBV6-1 and TRBJ2-1; D unclear. This CDR3 comprises 14 residues. V lost 2 bases and J 4 bases, leaving 9 bases between the germline ends. Germline V gene data show CDR1 as MNHNS and CDR2 as SASEGT. CDR3 bases read: TGTGCCAGCAGTGAAAAGGCCGATTACAATGAG. This gives the protein CASSEKADYNE. The whole CDR3 is CASSEKADYNEQFF.

This clone was recorded at least ten times. The read finishes 3 residues shy of the CDR3 end, and the germline J gene is used to complete it. The rearrangement joins TRBV7-6 to TRBJ1-1; no reliable D call. Germline V gives CDR1 SGHVS, CDR2 FNYEAQ. The CDR3 runs 15 residues. The V end lost 0 bases, the J end lost 4 bases, and 12 bases lay between the germline ends. CDR3 DNA, as far as it was read: TGTGCCAGCAGCTTAGCTAGCGGGCTGGGCACTGAA. This gives the protein CASSLASGLGTE. The full CDR3 is CASSLASGLGTEAFF.

This clone came up many times. The read gets to within 3 residues of the CDR3 end, and the germline J gene fills in the rest. The chain couples TRBV10-3 to TRBJ1-5; TRBD1 is a possible D gene (6 bases). V lost 3 bases and J 1 base, leaving 7 bases between the germline ends. This CDR3 region has 14 residues. Germline-derived CDR1 and CDR2 are ENHRY and SYGVKD. CDR3 DNA (partial): TGTGCCATCAGTGATAGGGGGAGCAATCAGCCC. Protein: CAISDRGSNQP. The full CDR3 sequence reads CAISDRGSNQPQHF.

The table lists this clone with a few counts. The covered CDR3 bases are TGTGCCAGCAGCTTAGATTCCGCGTCCGAG. The encoded protein is CASSLDSASE. The whole CDR3 region reads CASSLDSASEQYF. The chain carries TRBV7-8 and TRBJ2-7; D unclear. From the germline J gene comes the end of the CDR3, since the read stops 3 residues before it. V was clipped by 1 base and J by 6 bases, with 10 bases between them. Per the germline V gene, CDR1 is SGHVS and CDR2 is FQNEAQ. This CDR3 contains 13 residues.

Note on this clone: The CDR3 end falls 3 residues outside the read, so it is completed with the germline J gene. This rearrangement joins TRBV18 to TRBJ1-3; no definite D call. CDR1 and CDR2 (germline): KGHSH, LQKENI. The CDR3 has 18 residues. V lost 1 base and J 0 bases, leaving 16 bases between the germline ends. The sequenced part of the CDR3 DNA is TGTGCCAGCTCACCACTTCCGATAGACAACCTCTCTGGAAACACC. Amino acids: CASSPLPIDNLSGNT. The full CDR3 protein is CASSPLPIDNLSGNTIYF.

This clone was detected ten times or more. The read stops 3 residues short of the end of the CDR3; the missing end is completed from the germline J gene. The chain is built from TRBV6-1 and TRBJ2-6; D is uncertain. The CDR3 consists of 17 residues. Trimming took off 2 bases at V and 0 bases at J, with 11 bases between the two ends. Germline values: CDR1 MNHNS, CDR2 SASEGT. CDR3 residues: CASSELKGSSGANVLTF. CDR3 bases read: TGTGCCAGCAGTGAACTGAAGGGTTCCTCTGGGGCCAACGTC.

In its sample, this clone was seen many times. The CDR3 end is not reached by the read, which stops 3 residues before it; the germline J gene fills it in. The chain has TRBV29-1 and TRBJ1-1; 7 nucleotides agree with TRBD1. Trimming at V came to 6 bases and at J to 4 bases, leaving 8 bases not matched to a gene. CDR3 length equals 13 residues. Germline V gives CDR1 SQVTM, CDR2 ANQGSEA. The CDR3 bases that were read are TGCAGCGTCGCTCGGACAGGTACCACTGAA. As protein: CSVARTGTTE. The CDR3, in full, reads CSVARTGTTEAFF.

Ten or more counts support this clone. The read halts 3 residues ahead of the CDR3 end, with the missing end drawn from the germline J gene. This chain uses TRBV4-1 with TRBJ2-1; 9 bases are shared with TRBD2. V lost 6 bases and J lost 6; bases outside the gene matches: 9. The CDR3 runs 15 residues. Per germline, CDR1 MGHRA and CDR2 YSYEKL. CDR3 in amino acids: CASSPGTSITNEQFF. The CDR3 DNA, read in part, is TGCGCCAGCAGTCCCGGGACTAGCATTACCAATGAG.

This clone was picked up many times. The read falls 3 residues short of the CDR3 end, and the missing part is taken from the germline J gene. This chain joins TRBV2 and TRBJ2-1; D possibly corresponds to TRBD2 (5 bases). The V and J ends lost 7 bases and 0 bases respectively, with 16 bases between them. Per germline, CDR1 SNHLY and CDR2 FYNNEI. The CDR3 runs 16 residues. CDR3 sequence reads: CASTRLASGSYNEQFF. CDR3 bases read: TGTGCCAGCACTCGTCTAGCTTCCGGCTCCTACAATGAG. The full variable domain, rest sourced from reference TRBV2 and TRBJ2-1, is EPEVTQTPSHQVTQMGQEVILRCVPISNHLYFYWYRQILGQKVEFLVSFYNNEISEKSEIFDDQFSVERPDGSNFTLKIRSTKLEDSAMYFCASTRLASGSYNEQFFGPGTRLTVL.

This clone showed up just a few times. The read ends 3 residues shy of where the CDR3 ends; the end is completed using the germline J gene. The chain employs TRBV19 and TRBJ2-1; maybe TRBD1 (5 bases). Germline V gene lookup returns CDR1 LNHDA and CDR2 SQIVND (reference sequence). This CDR3 region has 15 residues. Trimming stripped 3 bases from V and 8 bases from J, with 17 bases between. The DNA read from the CDR3 is TGTGCCAGTAGTATCCCGCGGCAGGGTTGGGATGAG. Its protein is CASSIPRQGWDE. The full-length CDR3 reads as CASSIPRQGWDEQFF. The variable domain in full, with the rest retrieved from reference TRBV19 and TRBJ2-1, is DGGITQSPKYLFRKEGQNVTLSCEQNLNHDAMYWYRQDPGQGLRLIYYSQIVNDFQKGDIAEGYSVSREKKESFPLTVTSAQKNPTAFYLCASSIPRQGWDEQFFGPGTRLTVL.

This clone was detected only a few times. CDR3 DNA (partial): TGTGCCAGCAGTGAAGGGACATTCCAAGAGACC. This encodes CASSEGTFQET. The whole CDR3 region reads CASSEGTFQETQYF. V is TRBV2 and J is TRBJ2-5; a possible D gene is TRBD1 (5 bases). Read data end 3 residues before the CDR3 end; the end is taken from the germline J gene. The V end was cut by 1 base, the J end by 1 base, with 7 bases between. CDR1 is SNHLY and CDR2 is FYNNEI in the germline V gene. The CDR3 runs 14 residues.

This clone has only a few counts. The read finishes 3 residues shy of the CDR3 end, and the germline J gene is used to complete it. The J gene is TRBJ2-3, the V gene TRBV7-9; tentative D call: TRBD2 (6 bases). The V gene lost 4 bases and the J gene lost 1 base, with 12 bases spanning the gap. Germline CDR1 SEHNR, CDR2 FQNEAQ (reference sequence). CDR3 size: 15 residues. CDR3: CASSSGSGGTDTQYF. The DNA read from the CDR3 is TGTGCCAGCAGCTCGGGTAGCGGTGGCACAGATACG.

In the case of this clone: The CDR3 end is not reached by the read, which stops 3 residues before it; the germline J gene fills it in. J is TRBJ2-3 and V is TRBV11-2; 7 nucleotides line up with TRBD2. V was clipped by 7 bases and J by 6 bases; unmatched bases: 10. Germline CDR1 and CDR2: SGHAT and FQNNGV. The CDR3 has 14 amino acids. CDR3 DNA (partial): TGTGCCAGCACCCTCAACCGGGGGGTTGATACG. It encodes CASTLNRGVDT. The entire CDR3 is CASTLNRGVDTQYF.

This clone was observed many times. The CDR3 end falls 3 residues outside the read, so it is completed with the germline J gene. J is TRBJ1-1 and V is TRBV5-1; TRBD1 aligns across 9 bases. Trimming removed 4 bases from V and 0 bases from J; junction bases left unmatched: 7. The CDR3 loop spans 16 amino acids. Germline CDR1 SGHRS, CDR2 YFSETQ. CDR3: CASSSIQGAMNTEAFF. The sequenced part of the CDR3 DNA is TGCGCCAGCAGCAGCATACAGGGGGCCATGAACACTGAA.

With respect to this clone: The read is 3 residues too short to cover the CDR3 end, so that end is filled in from the germline J gene. V is TRBV20-1 and J is TRBJ2-7; 9 bases fit TRBD2. The V gene's germline CDR1 is DFQATT and CDR2 SNEGSKA (reference sequence). The CDR3 contains 16 residues. Losses at the gene ends were 0 bases for V and 3 bases for J; bases not matched to a gene: 9. CDR3 DNA, as far as it was read: TGCAGTGCTAGAGAGGTGGCGGGAGGGCGCCTCTACGAG. Translated, it gives CSAREVAGGRLYE. The CDR3 in its entirety is CSAREVAGGRLYEQYF.

This clone has ten or more counts. The CDR3 extends 3 residues past the end of the read, so its final part is completed from the germline J gene. The rearrangement links TRBV20-1 to TRBJ2-1, with 8 bases identical to TRBD2. Germline values: CDR1 DFQATT, CDR2 SNEGSKA (reference sequence). The CDR3 has 13 residues. V lost 6 bases to trimming and J lost 3 bases; unmatched junction nucleotides: 4. This chain's CDR3 is CSAPGLGYNEQFF. Partial CDR3 DNA: TGCAGTGCGCCGGGACTAGGCTACAATGAG.

This clone occurred a few times. The CDR3: CASGPGGPVTGELFF. Incomplete CDR3 DNA: TGTGCCAGTGGCCCTGGAGGGCCGGTGACCGGGGAG. This chain uses TRBV19 with TRBJ2-2; tentative D call: TRBD2 (6 bases). The sequenced fragment ends 3 residues before the CDR3 boundary, so the rest is inferred from the germline J gene. The CDR3 runs to 15 residues. Deletions cut 8 bases from V and 5 bases from J, with 18 bases between. Germline CDR1 and CDR2: LNHDA and SQIVND (reference sequence).

In this sample, this clone turned up many times. The read ends 3 residues shy of where the CDR3 ends; the end is completed using the germline J gene. This chain connects TRBV19 to TRBJ1-5, with 9 bases fitting TRBD1. The J segment lost 5 bases and the V segment lost 3 bases, leaving 5 bases of the junction unmatched. The CDR3 runs to 15 residues. The germline gives CDR1 LNHDA, CDR2 SQIVND (reference sequence). The part of the CDR3 DNA that was read is TGTGCCAGTAGTATTTGGACAGGGGACGATCAGCCC. Translated, it gives CASSIWTGDDQP. The CDR3, in full, reads CASSIWTGDDQPQHF.

This clone was detected ten times or more. The CDR3 end falls 3 residues outside the read, so it is completed with the germline J gene. The genes are TRBV18 and TRBJ1-1; a possible D gene is TRBD1 (5 bases). Per the germline V gene, CDR1 is KGHSH and CDR2 is LQKENI. CDR3 length: 11 residues. Here the CDR3 reads CASSSGGGAFF. The CDR3 bases that were read are TGTGCCAGCTCATCGGGGGGGGGA.